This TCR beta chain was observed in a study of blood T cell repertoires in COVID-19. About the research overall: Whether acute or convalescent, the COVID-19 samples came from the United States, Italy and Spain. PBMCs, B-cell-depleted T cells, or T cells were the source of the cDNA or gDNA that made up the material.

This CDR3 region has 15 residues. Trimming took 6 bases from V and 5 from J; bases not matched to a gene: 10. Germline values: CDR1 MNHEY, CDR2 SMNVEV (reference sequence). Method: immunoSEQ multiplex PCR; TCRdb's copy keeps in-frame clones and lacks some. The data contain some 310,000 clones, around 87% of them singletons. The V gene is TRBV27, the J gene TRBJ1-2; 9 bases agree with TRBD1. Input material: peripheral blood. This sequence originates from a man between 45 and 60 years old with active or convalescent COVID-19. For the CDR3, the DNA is TGTGCCAGCAGCGCCACAGGGGGCGCCATGTATGGCTACACCTTC. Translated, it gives CASSATGGAMYGYTF.